This T cell receptor (beta chain) was captured by sequencing in a study of CD8 T cells in ankylosing spondylitis. The study's findings and limits: According to the report, clones linked to the disease were significantly enriched in matched synovial fluid samples taken from ankylosing spondylitis patients. Some of these motif variants have turned up before, in reports on reactive arthritis synovial fluid and blood. As for the disease-linked clones, they showed a CD8+ phenotype and occurred at relatively low frequencies in peripheral blood. What appeared characteristic of ankylosing spondylitis blood was a TCR beta motif of 7 or 8 highly homologous variants.

This clonotype showed up just a few times. Its specificity is not known. The CDR3 length is 13 residues. Germline CDR1 SEHNR, CDR2 FQNEAQ (reference sequence). V gave up 5 bases and J gave up 0 bases, with 8 bases separating them. Using quantitative 5'-RACE with molecular barcodes, the authors made TCR beta libraries. TCRdb re-called the 5' RACE reads through MiXCR, storing one row per CDR3 protein. In the table there are a few hundred thousand distinct CDR3 sequences, more than 9.5% of which are singletons. Material for sequencing was blood, either unsorted or a sorted T cell fraction (not recorded which). The sequence derives from a male donor with ankylosing spondylitis. The chain is built from TRBV7-9 and TRBJ2-7; D not certain. CDR3 loop: CASSPPASYEQYF. As DNA, the CDR3 is TGTGCCAGCAGCCCCCCGGCCTCCTACGAGCAGTACTTC.